A selection of T cell receptor beta chains follows, all from one sample in a study of blood T cell repertoires in COVID-19. Clones were sequenced by immunoSEQ multiplex PCR, and TCRdb holds only the in-frame ones, with some missing. The sample has about 21,000 clones, roughly 83% seen once; the top ten hold 3.2%. Source material: peripheral blood. The source is a man aged 40-50 years with acute or convalescent COVID-19. The CDR3 runs from the conserved cysteine through the conserved F or W. Fields, in order: CDR3 length, D gene, V gene, clone size, J gene, CDR3 protein, CDR3 DNA. A D gene is named only where the DNA matches it firmly. Not every row has a clone size; where given, it reads once, few, many or a size class.

len: 12; d_gene: TRBD1; v_gene: TRBV28; abundance: NA; j_gene: TRBJ2-5; CDR3aa: CASAGGRETQYF; CDR3nt: TGTGCCAGCGCAGGGGGAAGAGAGACCCAGTACTTC
len: 15; d_gene: TRBD1; v_gene: TRBV14; abundance: NA; j_gene: TRBJ2-5; CDR3aa: CASSQGDRVIETQYF; CDR3nt: TGTGCCAGCAGCCAAGGGGACAGGGTGATAGAGACCCAGTACTTC
len: 13; d_gene: NA; v_gene: TRBV6-5; abundance: few; j_gene: TRBJ1-5; CDR3aa: CASTGGVNQPQHF; CDR3nt: TGTGCCAGCACGGGGGGAGTAAATCAGCCCCAGCATTTT
len: 16; d_gene: TRBD2; v_gene: TRBV6-6; abundance: NA; j_gene: TRBJ2-7; CDR3aa: CASSYRVGGSYYEQYF; CDR3nt: TGTGCCAGCAGTTACCGAGTGGGAGGGAGCTACTACGAGCAGTACTTC
len: 15; d_gene: NA; v_gene: TRBV19; abundance: NA; j_gene: TRBJ1-1; CDR3aa: CASSFHRDLNTEAFF; CDR3nt: TGTGCCAGTAGTTTCCACAGAGATCTGAACACTGAAGCTTTCTTT
len: 13; d_gene: NA; v_gene: TRBV14; abundance: NA; j_gene: TRBJ1-2; CDR3aa: CASSQGLWNGYTF; CDR3nt: TGTGCCAGCAGCCAAGGACTCTGGAATGGCTACACCTTC
len: 17; d_gene: NA; v_gene: TRBV2; abundance: NA; j_gene: TRBJ1-6; CDR3aa: CASIGPLALTYNSPLHF; CDR3nt: TGTGCCAGCATCGGTCCCCTAGCCCTTACCTATAATTCACCCCTCCACTTT
len: 13; d_gene: NA; v_gene: TRBV30; abundance: NA; j_gene: TRBJ1-4; CDR3aa: CAWRRAGGEKLFF; CDR3nt: TGTGCCTGGAGGAGGGCGGGGGGTGAAAAACTGTTTTTT
len: 15; d_gene: NA; v_gene: TRBV30; abundance: NA; j_gene: TRBJ1-2; CDR3aa: CAWSWASVPSYGYTF; CDR3nt: TGTGCCTGGAGTTGGGCATCCGTGCCCTCTTATGGCTACACCTTC
len: 13; d_gene: NA; v_gene: TRBV18; abundance: NA; j_gene: TRBJ1-2; CDR3aa: CASSLTERYGYTF; CDR3nt: TGTGCCAGCTCACTGACAGAGAGATATGGCTACACCTTC
len: 15; d_gene: TRBD1; v_gene: TRBV30; abundance: NA; j_gene: TRBJ1-2; CDR3aa: CAWSPGQQANYGYTF; CDR3nt: TGTGCCTGGAGTCCGGGACAGCAAGCAAACTATGGCTACACCTTC
len: 15; d_gene: NA; v_gene: TRBV3-1/TRBV3-2; abundance: NA; j_gene: TRBJ2-7; CDR3aa: CASSQVWGGSYEQYF; CDR3nt: TGTGCCAGCAGCCAAGTTTGGGGCGGCTCCTACGAGCAGTACTTC
len: 15; d_gene: NA; v_gene: TRBV5-6; abundance: few; j_gene: TRBJ1-5; CDR3aa: CASSSRSSGYQPQHF; CDR3nt: TGTGCCAGCAGTTCCCGTTCGTCCGGGTATCAGCCCCAGCATTTT
len: 13; d_gene: NA; v_gene: TRBV6-5; abundance: NA; j_gene: TRBJ1-5; CDR3aa: CASRSTVTRPQHF; CDR3nt: TGTGCCAGCAGATCCACAGTAACCCGGCCCCAGCATTTT
len: 18; d_gene: TRBD2; v_gene: TRBV27; abundance: NA; j_gene: TRBJ2-1; CDR3aa: CASSLPTRTSGHYNEQFF; CDR3nt: TGTGCCAGCAGTTTACCTACCCGGACTAGCGGACACTACAATGAGCAGTTCTTC
len: 16; d_gene: TRBD1; v_gene: TRBV7-3; abundance: NA; j_gene: TRBJ2-2; CDR3aa: CASSPQRTGITGELFF; CDR3nt: TGTGCCAGCAGCCCCCAAAGGACAGGGATCACCGGGGAGCTGTTTTTT
len: 14; d_gene: NA; v_gene: TRBV4-2; abundance: NA; j_gene: TRBJ2-7; CDR3aa: CASSQENNPSEQYF; CDR3nt: TGTGCCAGCAGCCAAGAGAATAATCCCAGCGAGCAGTACTTC
len: 14; d_gene: NA; v_gene: TRBV5-5; abundance: NA; j_gene: TRBJ1-2; CDR3aa: CASSLDGGDYGYTF; CDR3nt: TGTGCCAGCAGCTTGGATGGGGGGGACTATGGCTACACCTTC
len: 15; d_gene: TRBD1; v_gene: TRBV7-2; abundance: NA; j_gene: TRBJ2-1; CDR3aa: CASSLGQGAENEQFF; CDR3nt: TGTGCCAGCAGCCTTGGACAGGGGGCGGAAAATGAGCAGTTCTTC
len: 17; d_gene: TRBD2; v_gene: TRBV5-1; abundance: few; j_gene: TRBJ2-7; CDR3aa: CASSLVSPGLAAYEQYF; CDR3nt: TGCGCCAGCAGCTTGGTATCACCGGGACTAGCGGCCTACGAGCAGTACTTC
len: 12; d_gene: NA; v_gene: TRBV7-2; abundance: NA; j_gene: TRBJ2-7; CDR3aa: CASSLTSYEQYF; CDR3nt: TGTGCCAGCAGCCTAACTAGCTACGAGCAGTACTTC
len: 13; d_gene: NA; v_gene: TRBV10-1; abundance: NA; j_gene: TRBJ1-1; CDR3aa: CASSDGVNTEAFF; CDR3nt: TGCGCCAGCAGTGACGGGGTTAACACTGAAGCTTTCTTT
len: 15; d_gene: NA; v_gene: TRBV11-2; abundance: NA; j_gene: TRBJ1-2; CDR3aa: CASSLEPLGGYGYTF; CDR3nt: TGTGCCAGCAGCTTAGAACCATTAGGCGGCTATGGCTACACCTTC
len: 16; d_gene: NA; v_gene: TRBV7-2; abundance: NA; j_gene: TRBJ1-6; CDR3aa: CASSPRQVGSGSPLHF; CDR3nt: TGTGCCAGCAGCCCACGACAGGTTGGGAGTGGTTCACCCCTCCACTTT
len: 13; d_gene: NA; v_gene: TRBV5-1; abundance: NA; j_gene: TRBJ1-2; CDR3aa: CASRIDSSYGYTF; CDR3nt: TGCGCCAGCAGAATCGACAGTTCCTATGGCTACACCTTC
len: 16; d_gene: TRBD2; v_gene: TRBV7-9; abundance: NA; j_gene: TRBJ2-3; CDR3aa: CASSTALAGSTDTQYF; CDR3nt: TGTGCCAGCAGCACTGCCCTAGCGGGTTCCACAGATACGCAGTATTTT
len: 14; d_gene: NA; v_gene: TRBV5-1; abundance: NA; j_gene: TRBJ1-1; CDR3aa: CASTSGFENTEAFF; CDR3nt: TGCGCCAGCACGTCAGGGTTTGAGAACACTGAAGCTTTCTTT
len: 19; d_gene: TRBD1; v_gene: TRBV4-2; abundance: NA; j_gene: TRBJ1-2; CDR3aa: CASSPNLPGQGARVYGYTF; CDR3nt: TGTGCCAGCAGCCCCAACCTCCCCGGACAGGGGGCGCGTGTCTATGGCTACACCTTC
len: 15; d_gene: NA; v_gene: TRBV4-3; abundance: NA; j_gene: TRBJ1-1; CDR3aa: CASSQDQRGTTEAFF; CDR3nt: TGCGCCAGCAGCCAAGATCAGCGGGGAACAACTGAAGCTTTCTTT
len: 15; d_gene: NA; v_gene: TRBV4-1; abundance: few; j_gene: TRBJ1-5; CDR3aa: CASSQGQGSNQPQHF; CDR3nt: TGCGCCAGCAGCCAAGGCCAGGGGAGCAATCAGCCCCAGCATTTT
len: 13; d_gene: TRBD1; v_gene: TRBV6-6; abundance: NA; j_gene: TRBJ1-1; CDR3aa: CAGNRGPDTEAFF; CDR3nt: TGTGCCGGGAACAGGGGGCCGGACACTGAAGCTTTCTTT
len: 15; d_gene: NA; v_gene: TRBV4-3; abundance: NA; j_gene: TRBJ1-2; CDR3aa: CASSQGTQGYYGYTF; CDR3nt: TGCGCCAGCAGCCAAGGGACTCAGGGGTACTATGGCTACACCTTC
len: 16; d_gene: TRBD1; v_gene: TRBV19; abundance: NA; j_gene: TRBJ1-5; CDR3aa: CATHRDRGRSGQPQHF; CDR3nt: TGTGCCACGCACCGGGACAGGGGGCGGTCAGGTCAGCCCCAGCATTTT
len: 14; d_gene: NA; v_gene: TRBV10-3; abundance: NA; j_gene: TRBJ1-2; CDR3aa: CAIRDDGGADGYTF; CDR3nt: TGTGCCATCAGGGATGATGGGGGCGCGGATGGCTACACCTTC
len: 13; d_gene: TRBD1; v_gene: TRBV12-3/TRBV12-4; abundance: once; j_gene: TRBJ1-2; CDR3aa: CASSSRGPYGYTF; CDR3nt: TGTGCCAGCAGTTCAAGGGGGCCCTATGGCTACACCTTC
len: 11; d_gene: NA; v_gene: TRBV5-1; abundance: NA; j_gene: TRBJ1-1; CDR3aa: CASSSRTEAFF; CDR3nt: TGCGCCAGCAGTAGCCGGACTGAAGCTTTCTTT
len: 15; d_gene: NA; v_gene: TRBV6-6; abundance: NA; j_gene: TRBJ1-6; CDR3aa: CASSAPGDRNSPLHF; CDR3nt: TGTGCCAGCAGTGCCCCGGGGGACCGGAATTCACCCCTCCACTTT